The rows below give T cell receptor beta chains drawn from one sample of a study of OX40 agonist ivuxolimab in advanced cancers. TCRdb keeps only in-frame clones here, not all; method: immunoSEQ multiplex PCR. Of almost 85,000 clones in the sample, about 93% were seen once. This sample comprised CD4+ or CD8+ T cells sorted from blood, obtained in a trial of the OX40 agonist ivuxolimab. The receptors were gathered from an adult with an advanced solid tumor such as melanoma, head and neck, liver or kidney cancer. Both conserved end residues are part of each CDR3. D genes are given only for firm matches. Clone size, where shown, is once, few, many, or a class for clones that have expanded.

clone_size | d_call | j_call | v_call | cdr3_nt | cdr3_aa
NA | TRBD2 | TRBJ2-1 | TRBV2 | TGTGCCAGCAGGGAACGTCTCCTACTAGCGGGAGGCGACAATGAGCAGTTCTTC | CASRERLLLAGGDNEQFF
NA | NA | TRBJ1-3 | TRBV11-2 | TGTGCCAGCAGCTTACGGGGCACGGGAAACACCATATATTTT | CASSLRGTGNTIYF
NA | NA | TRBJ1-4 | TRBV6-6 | TGTGCCAGCAGTTACTCGAAGGGGGGTAATGAAAAACTGTTTTTT | CASSYSKGGNEKLFF
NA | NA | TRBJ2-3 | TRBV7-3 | TGTGCCAGCAGCTTAACGGCTAGTAAGGCAGATACGCAGTATTTT | CASSLTASKADTQYF
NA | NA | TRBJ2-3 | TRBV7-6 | TGTGCCAGCAGACCAGGGGCTACAGATACGCAGTATTTT | CASRPGATDTQYF
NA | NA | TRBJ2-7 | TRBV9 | TGTGCCAGCAGCTCTTCTGGGGGAGCGGCCGAGCAGTACTTC | CASSSSGGAAEQYF
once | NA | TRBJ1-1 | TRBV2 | TGTGCCAGCTACGAGGGCCGGGGGACTGAAGCTTTCTTT | CASYEGRGTEAFF
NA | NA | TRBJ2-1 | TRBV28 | TGTGCCAGCAGTCTTACCGGGCCGCCCCATACCTACAATGAGCAGTTCTTC | CASSLTGPPHTYNEQFF
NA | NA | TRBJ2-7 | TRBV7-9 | TGTGCCAGCAGCCCAAGGACAGATCTCTACGAGCAGTACTTC | CASSPRTDLYEQYF
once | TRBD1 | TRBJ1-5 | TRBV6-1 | TGTGCCAGCAGTGAAGCCCGGACAGGGCTTCAGCCCCAGCATTTT | CASSEARTGLQPQHF
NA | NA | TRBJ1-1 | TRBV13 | TGTGCCAGCAGCTCCGAAGGGGGGTTGTTGGCTGAAGCTTTCTTT | CASSSEGGLLAEAFF
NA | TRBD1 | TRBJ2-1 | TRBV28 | TGTGCCAGCAGTCCAGGACAGGGGAGGTACAATGAGCAGTTCTTC | CASSPGQGRYNEQFF
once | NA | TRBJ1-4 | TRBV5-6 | TGTGCCAGCAGAAGGTCTCTAACAGGTTCTAATGAAAAACTGTTTTTT | CASRRSLTGSNEKLFF
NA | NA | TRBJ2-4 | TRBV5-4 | TGTGCCAGCAGCCGTGGGATACTAGCCAAAAACATTCAGTACTTC | CASSRGILAKNIQYF
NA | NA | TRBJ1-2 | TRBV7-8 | TGTGCCAGCAGCTTATTTGGTAACAGCTATGGCTACACCTTC | CASSLFGNSYGYTF
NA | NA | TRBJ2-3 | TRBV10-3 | TGTGCCATCAGTGAGCCCTCCTCTAGCGTAGATACGCAGTATTTT | CAISEPSSSVDTQYF
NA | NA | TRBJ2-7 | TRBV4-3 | TGCGCCAGCAGCCAAGGGACGGGAAGCTCCTACGAGCAGTACTTC | CASSQGTGSSYEQYF
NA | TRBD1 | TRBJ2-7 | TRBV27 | TGTGCCAGCAGTTCAGGGACAGGGGGGCCCGAGCAGTACTTC | CASSSGTGGPEQYF
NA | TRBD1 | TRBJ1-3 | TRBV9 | TGTGCCAGCAGCGTAGGGACAGGCGCTGGAAACACCATATATTTT | CASSVGTGAGNTIYF
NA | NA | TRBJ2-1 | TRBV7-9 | TGTGCCAGCAGTTCCCCCAATGAGCAGTTCTTC | CASSSPNEQFF
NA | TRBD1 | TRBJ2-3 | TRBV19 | TGTGCCAGTAGTATAGATCAGGGCAGGGGGCTGTTCCGCGGAGCCACAGATACGCAGTATTTT | CASSIDQGRGLFRGATDTQYF
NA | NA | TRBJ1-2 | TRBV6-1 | TGTGCCAGCAGTGCCTCTGGGCAGATATTCTATGGCTACACCTTC | CASSASGQIFYGYTF
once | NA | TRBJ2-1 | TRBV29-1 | TGCAGCGCCCGGAGGGTGCAGAGCTCCTACAATGAGCAGTTCTTC | CSARRVQSSYNEQFF
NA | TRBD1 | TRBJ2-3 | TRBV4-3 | TGCGCCAGCAGCCAAGATCGTAGGTCGGGACAGGGGGCGCACGATACGCAGTATTTT | CASSQDRRSGQGAHDTQYF
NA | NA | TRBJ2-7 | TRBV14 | TGTGCCAGCAGCCAAGATGGGGGAATCTTCGAGCAGTACTTC | CASSQDGGIFEQYF
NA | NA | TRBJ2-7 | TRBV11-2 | TGTGCCAGCAGCTTAGATATTGGCCTCTCCTACGAGCAGTACTTC | CASSLDIGLSYEQYF
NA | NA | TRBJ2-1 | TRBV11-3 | TGTGCCAGCAGCTCCCCATGGAGGAGGGCCCCCTACAATGAGCAGTTCTTC | CASSSPWRRAPYNEQFF
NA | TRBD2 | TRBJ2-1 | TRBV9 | TGTGCCAGCAGCGTAGGGCTAGCGGGAGCGGGTAATGAGCAGTTCTTC | CASSVGLAGAGNEQFF
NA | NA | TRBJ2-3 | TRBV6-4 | TGTGCCAGCAGTGACTCGGCTTTTGGCACAGATACGCAGTATTTT | CASSDSAFGTDTQYF
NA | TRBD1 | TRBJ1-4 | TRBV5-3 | TGTGCCAGCAGCCCGGGGACAGCAAATGAAAAACTGTTTTTT | CASSPGTANEKLFF
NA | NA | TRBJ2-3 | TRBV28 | TGTGCCAGCAGCTTGGGCCTACGAGGCACAGATACGCAGTATTTT | CASSLGLRGTDTQYF
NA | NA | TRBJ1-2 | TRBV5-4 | TGTGCCAGCAGCTCTGAGGAAGGGACACCCTATGGCTACACCTTC | CASSSEEGTPYGYTF
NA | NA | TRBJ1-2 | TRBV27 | TGTGCCAGCAGTTTATCGCCAGGGCCCTATGGCTACACCTTC | CASSLSPGPYGYTF
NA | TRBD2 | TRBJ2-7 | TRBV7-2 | TGTGCCAGCAGCTTAGTAACTAGCGGGCAGTACGAGCAGTACTTC | CASSLVTSGQYEQYF
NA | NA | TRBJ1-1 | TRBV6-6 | TGTGCCAGCAGTTACTCGACGGCCAGACAAGAAGCTTTCTTT | CASSYSTARQEAFF
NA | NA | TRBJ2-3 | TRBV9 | TGTGCCAGCAGCGTCACAGGTACAGATACGCAGTATTTT | CASSVTGTDTQYF
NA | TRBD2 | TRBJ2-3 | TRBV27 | TGTGCCAGCAGCGCCGGGACTAGCGGAACAGATACGCAGTATTTT | CASSAGTSGTDTQYF
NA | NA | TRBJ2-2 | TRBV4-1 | TGCGCCAGCAGCCTCCGATCGGGGGTAACCGGGGAGCTGTTTTTT | CASSLRSGVTGELFF
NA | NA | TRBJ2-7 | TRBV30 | TGTGCCTGGAGTGTACTGGGGGGGGGCCGCGAGCAGTACTTC | CAWSVLGGGREQYF
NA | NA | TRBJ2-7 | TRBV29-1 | TGCAGCGTTGAAGGGGGCGAGGACTACGAGCAGTACTTC | CSVEGGEDYEQYF
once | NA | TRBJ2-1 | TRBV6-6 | TGTGCCAGCAGCCCTACACCCGGAATCTGGAATGAGCAGTTCTTC | CASSPTPGIWNEQFF
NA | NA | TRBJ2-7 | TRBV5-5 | TGTGCCAGCAGCTTGGGGTCAGGGGTCGCGTACGAGCAGTACTTC | CASSLGSGVAYEQYF
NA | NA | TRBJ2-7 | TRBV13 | TGTGCCAGCAGCTCGCATGGACCTGGGGGGGAGCAGTACTTC | CASSSHGPGGEQYF
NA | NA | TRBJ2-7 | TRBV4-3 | TGCGCCAGCAGCCAAGCGCGGGCTCCCCCCTACGAGCAGTACTTC | CASSQARAPPYEQYF
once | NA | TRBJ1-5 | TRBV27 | TGTGCCAGCAGAGATCTTTATAGCAATCAGCCCCAGCATTTT | CASRDLYSNQPQHF
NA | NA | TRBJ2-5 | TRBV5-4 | TGTGCCAGCAGCCAACAGGGCTCGGAGACCCAGTACTTC | CASSQQGSETQYF
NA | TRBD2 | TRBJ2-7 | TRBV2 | TGTGCCAGCAGTGAAGGAGTAGCGGGAGGGCCGGAGAACGAGCAGTACTTC | CASSEGVAGGPENEQYF
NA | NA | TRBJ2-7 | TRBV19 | TGTGCCAGTAGTCCCGGACGGACCGCCTACGAGCAGTACTTC | CASSPGRTAYEQYF
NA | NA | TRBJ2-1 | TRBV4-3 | TGCGCCAGCAGCCAAGGACTTAGCTCCTACAATGAGCAGTTCTTC | CASSQGLSSYNEQFF
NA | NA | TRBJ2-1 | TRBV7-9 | TGTGCCAGCAGCTTAAGCGGATCAACTCCCCAAAATGAGCAGTTCTTC | CASSLSGSTPQNEQFF
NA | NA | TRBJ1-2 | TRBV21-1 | TGTGCCAGCAGCAAAGGAGGCCGAAGAAACTATGGCTACACCTTC | CASSKGGRRNYGYTF